Below are 4 T cell receptor beta chains sequenced from a single sample in a study of siplizumab effects on memory and regulatory T cells. TCRdb's copy holds only in-frame clones and misses some; the assay was immunoSEQ multiplex PCR. The profile shows about 120,000 clones, 80% to 95% of them singletons. Material for sequencing was non-Treg CD4+ T cells sorted from blood. Receptor source: a human donor in good health.

V usage is TRBV5-4 and J usage is TRBJ1-1, with TRBD1 identical over 7 bases. The ends lost 2 bases at V and 0 bases at J; junction bases unmatched: 4. Germline-derived CDR1 and CDR2 are SGHNT and YYREEE (reference sequence). The CDR3 covers 15 residues. DNA for the CDR3: TGTGCCAGCAGCTTAAGGACAGGAATGAACACTGAAGCTTTCTTT. This encodes CASSLRTGMNTEAFF.

The chain has TRBV7-7 and TRBJ2-5, with unresolved D. V lost 5 bases and J lost 2, with 6 bases in between. The germline gives CDR1 SSHAT, CDR2 FNYEAQ (reference sequence). There are 12 residues in the CDR3. The CDR3 DNA is TGTGCCAGCAGCCGTAAACAAGAGACCCAGTACTTC. This gives the protein CASSRKQETQYF.

This chain joins TRBV10-3 and TRBJ1-5; D is uncertain. The germline V and J ends were trimmed by 2 bases and 1 base, with 6 bases remaining between them. This CDR3 spans 14 amino acids. Germline values: CDR1 ENHRY, CDR2 SYGVKD. This chain's CDR3 is CAISEGESNQPQHF. CDR3 DNA sequence: TGTGCCATCAGTGAGGGGGAGAGCAATCAGCCCCAGCATTTT.

The V and J genes are TRBV5-1 and TRBJ2-7; TRBD1 matches at 9 bases. This CDR3 spans 15 amino acids. V trimming: 4 bases; J trimming: 6 bases; junction bases outside the gene matches: 11. Per the germline V gene, CDR1 is SGHRS and CDR2 is YFSETQ. The CDR3 DNA is TGCGCCAGCAGCCCGCCCGGGACAGGGTCATCCGAGCAGTACTTC. Its protein product is CASSPPGTGSSEQYF.